This T cell receptor (beta chain) was recovered during a study of Graves' ophthalmopathy and Graves' hyperthyroidism. Investigators amplified TCR beta CDR3 regions from RNA transcripts. After a first-round RT-PCR with HTBI primers, a second-round multiplex PCR was run. TCRdb re-derived calls from the multiplex PCR reads in MiXCR, one entry per CDR3 protein. The repertoire has 200,000 to 250,000 distinct CDR3 sequences, under 25% of them found once; the top ten carry around two fifths. At least ten counts were recorded for this clonotype. Germline lookup yields CDR1 SGHRS and CDR2 YFSETQ. V shed 4 bases, J shed 1 base, and the junction held 5 bases outside the gene matches. The CDR3 totals 18 residues. Moderate-to-severe activity, CAS at least 3, NOSPECS at least 4 and duration under 3 months characterized donors with ophthalmopathy. Other autoimmune diseases, uncontrolled infections, pregnancy and lactation each led to patient exclusion.

Sequences were obtained from peripheral blood. The V and J genes are TRBV5-1 and TRBJ2-6; TRBD2 aligns across 13 bases. This clonotype was obtained from a woman between 50 and 59 years old with Graves' ophthalmopathy. The DNA for the CDR3 is TGCGCCAGCAGCCCAAGGACTAGCGGGAGTTCTGGGGCCAACGTCCTGACTTTC. Residues: CASSPRTSGSSGANVLTF. Complete variable domain (other parts from reference TRBV5-1 and TRBJ2-6): KAGVTQTPRYLIKTRGQQVTLSCSPISGHRSVSWYQQTPGQGLQFLFEYFSETQRNKGNFPGRFSGRQFSNSRSEMNVSTLELGDSALYLCASSPRTSGSSGANVLTFGAGSRLTVL.